Listed below are T cell receptor beta chains from one sample, sequenced in a study of shared clonotypes between healthy human individuals. Sequencing used immunoSEQ multiplex PCR; TCRdb keeps in-frame clones, though not all of them. The data contain 780,000 or so clones, 72% of them seen just once; the ten biggest clones take up about 1.8%. Sequenced material: memory CD4+ T cells sorted from blood. All receptors derive from a woman aged 30 to 39 in good health. Each CDR3 is given with its conserved first and last residue. Fields, in order: J gene, D gene, clone size, V gene, CDR3 DNA, CDR3 protein. D genes are given only for firm matches. Not all rows give a size; the values are once, few, many and, for expanded clones, a class.

TRBJ2-2 | . | few | TRBV11-3 | TGTGCCAGCAGCTTAGAGGGGGCGGCCGGGGAGCTGTTTTTT | CASSLEGAAGELFF
TRBJ2-7 | TRBD1 | . | TRBV10-2 | TGCGCCAGCAGGGGAGTACCGGGACAGGGGGACTCCTACGAGCAGTACTTC | CASRGVPGQGDSYEQYF
TRBJ2-2 | . | . | TRBV11-3 | TGTGCCAGCAGCTTAGATCTTTCGGGCGGGCTTTCCACCGGGGAGCTGTTTTTT | CASSLDLSGGLSTGELFF
TRBJ1-4 | . | once | TRBV25-1 | TGTGCCAGCAGTGGTATAGACTCACCTAATGAAAAACTGTTTTTT | CASSGIDSPNEKLFF
TRBJ1-3 | . | . | TRBV19 | TGTGCCAGTAGTCAGTCGGACTCTGGAAACACCATATATTTT | CASSQSDSGNTIYF
TRBJ2-3 | . | . | TRBV4-1 | TGCGCCAGCAGCCAGGGTGGGTGGCGCCAATCCACAGATACGCAGTATTTT | CASSQGGWRQSTDTQYF
TRBJ1-2 | . | . | TRBV5-6 | TGTGCCAGCAGCTTGAGGCCCCAGGGAACTAACTATGGCTACACCTTC | CASSLRPQGTNYGYTF
TRBJ2-7 | TRBD1 | . | TRBV5-1 | TGCGCCAGCAGGAAAGGACAGGGGTCGTACGAGCAGTACTTC | CASRKGQGSYEQYF
TRBJ2-1 | . | . | TRBV6-5 | TGTGCCAGCAGTAGCCGACAGGGAGGCTACAATGAGCAGTTCTTC | CASSSRQGGYNEQFF
TRBJ2-7 | . | . | TRBV11-2 | TGTGCCAGCAGCAAATACCGGGATCTCTCCTACGAGCAGTACTTC | CASSKYRDLSYEQYF
TRBJ2-3 | . | . | TRBV5-1 | TGCGCCAGCAGCTTGGATGGCGGGAACACAGATACGCAGTATTTT | CASSLDGGNTDTQYF
TRBJ2-7 | . | . | TRBV29-1 | TGCAGCGTGCGGGGACTCTACGAGCAGTACTTC | CSVRGLYEQYF
TRBJ2-6 | . | . | TRBV19 | TGTGCCAGTAGTATAGGGGTTGCTGGGGCCAACGTCCTGACTTTC | CASSIGVAGANVLTF
TRBJ1-2 | TRBD1 | . | TRBV19 | TGTGCCAGTGTCCGGGACAGCCTCGGAGGGTTCTATGGCTACACCTTC | CASVRDSLGGFYGYTF
TRBJ2-1 | . | . | TRBV29-1 | TGCAGCACTGGACTGGCAGCCTACAATGAGCAGTTCTTC | CSTGLAAYNEQFF
TRBJ2-5 | TRBD1 | . | TRBV15 | TGTGCCACCAGCAGACCGCCCTCAGGGACAGCTAAAGAGACCCAGTACTTC | CATSRPPSGTAKETQYF
TRBJ2-1 | TRBD2 | . | TRBV7-7 | TGTGCCAGCAGCTCAACGCAGCTAGGTAGCGGGAGTGTGAATGAGCAGTTCTTC | CASSSTQLGSGSVNEQFF
TRBJ2-7 | . | . | TRBV6-5 | TGTGCCAGCAGTTACTCTACGACCGGACTGCTCTACGAGCAGTACTTC | CASSYSTTGLLYEQYF
TRBJ2-3 | . | . | TRBV5-1 | TGCGCCAGCAGCTTGGACCCGTTCCTCACAGATACGCAGTATTTT | CASSLDPFLTDTQYF
TRBJ1-1 | TRBD1 | . | TRBV18 | TGTGCCAGCTCGACAGGGACAGGAGCGAACACTGAAGCTTTCTTT | CASSTGTGANTEAFF
TRBJ2-1 | . | . | TRBV6-5 | TGTGCCAGCAGTTCTCCCCGAAGGGGTTCCGATGAGCAGTTCTTC | CASSSPRRGSDEQFF
TRBJ2-5 | TRBD1 | . | TRBV19 | TGTGCCAGTTCTCCCGGGACAGGGGTGACCCAGTACTTC | CASSPGTGVTQYF
TRBJ2-3 | . | once | TRBV14 | TGTGCCAGCAGCCGAGGCCGGACTGGCACAGATACGCAGTATTTT | CASSRGRTGTDTQYF
TRBJ2-1 | . | few | TRBV28 | TGTGCCAGCAGTTTGAGTCGGGGAGGCGACTCCTACAATGAGCAGTTCTTC | CASSLSRGGDSYNEQFF